The T cell receptor (beta chain) under discussion was sequenced for a study of T-cell reconstitution after alpha-beta-depleted transplantation in children. The study's findings and limits: Expanded graft clones numbering several hundred reportedly gave rise to alpha-beta T cells about two months after transplant. Fresh T-cell production supplied most of the T-cell counts and diversity seen one year after transplant. Several patients had high TCRbeta diversity at day 60; it came from surviving recipient T cells and thymic progenitors.

Unique molecular identifiers were incorporated into the prepared TCRbeta library. TCRdb redid the calling of the PCR reads with MiXCR, one entry per CDR3 protein. The data show about 58,000 distinct CDR3 sequences, roughly 46% seen once. CDR1 and CDR2 (germline): SQVTM, ANQGSEA. V dropped 4 bases and J dropped 1 base, with 7 bases sitting between them. This CDR3 has 12 amino acids. About this clonotype: Its antigen is unidentified.

The sample here was PBMCs, mostly from graft donor cells, taken 360 days after TCRalphabeta/CD19-depleted stem cell transplant. The sequence was collected from a male patient under 18 who had a stem cell transplant for acute lymphoblastic leukemia, so the T cells may come from the graft donor. The chain has TRBV29-1 and TRBJ1-1; D is ambiguous. Here the CDR3 reads CSVARKNTEAFF. The DNA for the CDR3 is TGCAGCGTTGCGAGAAAGAACACTGAAGCTTTCTTT.